The T cell receptor beta chain under discussion was sequenced for a study of CD8+ T cells in alopecia areata. As for the study in general: Treated individuals took tofacitinib by mouth, 5 to 10 mg twice daily. The protocol delivered tofacitinib for 6 to 18 months, then withdrew it for 6 months.

Extracted RNA was reverse transcribed into cDNA, the sequencing template. Repertoires were generated with immunoSEQ multiplex PCR, while TCRdb's copy carries only in-frame clones and drops some. Found here are hundreds of thousands of clones, roughly two thirds of them singletons; the top ten hold around 1.2%. Looked up from germline, CDR1 is SGHTA and CDR2 is FQGNSA. Trimming removed 5 bases from V and 0 bases from J, with 11 bases in between. The CDR3 totals 15 residues. The genes are TRBV7-2 and TRBJ1-5; D is undetermined. The sequence came from a human donor with alopecia areata. The sequences come from CD4+ T cells sorted from blood, collected at week 0. CDR3 sequence: CASSLKHGSNQPQHF. The CDR3 coding sequence is TGTGCCAGCAGCCTAAAACACGGTAGCAATCAGCCCCAGCATTTT.